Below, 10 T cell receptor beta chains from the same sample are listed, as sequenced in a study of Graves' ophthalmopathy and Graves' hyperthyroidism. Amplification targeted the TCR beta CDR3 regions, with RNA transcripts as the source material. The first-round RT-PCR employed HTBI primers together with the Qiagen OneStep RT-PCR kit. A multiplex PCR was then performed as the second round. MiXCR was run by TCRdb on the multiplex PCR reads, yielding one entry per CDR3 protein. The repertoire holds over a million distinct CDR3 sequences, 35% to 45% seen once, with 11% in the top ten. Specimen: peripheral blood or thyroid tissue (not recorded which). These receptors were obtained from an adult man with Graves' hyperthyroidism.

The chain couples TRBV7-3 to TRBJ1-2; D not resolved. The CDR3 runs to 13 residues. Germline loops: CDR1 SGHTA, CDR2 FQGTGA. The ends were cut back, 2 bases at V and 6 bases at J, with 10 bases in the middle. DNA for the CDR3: TGTGCCAGCAGCTTATCAGAGACTGATGGCTACACCTTC. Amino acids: CASSLSETDGYTF.

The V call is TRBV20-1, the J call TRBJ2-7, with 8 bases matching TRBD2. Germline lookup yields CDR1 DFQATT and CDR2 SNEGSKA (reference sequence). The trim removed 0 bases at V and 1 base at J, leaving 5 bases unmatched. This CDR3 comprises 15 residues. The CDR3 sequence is CSAREGLVGSYEQYF. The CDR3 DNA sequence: TGCAGTGCTAGAGAGGGACTAGTGGGATCCTACGAGCAGTACTTC.

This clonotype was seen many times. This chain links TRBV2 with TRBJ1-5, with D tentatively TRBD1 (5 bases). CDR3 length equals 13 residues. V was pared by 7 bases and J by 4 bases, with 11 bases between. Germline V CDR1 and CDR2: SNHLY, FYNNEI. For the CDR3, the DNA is TGTGCCAGCATGGGGGATGGAAATCAGCCCCAGCATTTT. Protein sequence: CASMGDGNQPQHF.

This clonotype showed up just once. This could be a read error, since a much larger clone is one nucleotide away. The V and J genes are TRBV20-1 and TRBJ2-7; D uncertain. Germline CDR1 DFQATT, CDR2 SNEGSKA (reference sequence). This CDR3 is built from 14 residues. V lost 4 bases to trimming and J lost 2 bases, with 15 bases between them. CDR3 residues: CSATTAEIPYEQYF. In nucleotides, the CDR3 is TGCAGTGCTACCACGGCAGAGATACCCTACGAGCAGTACTTC.

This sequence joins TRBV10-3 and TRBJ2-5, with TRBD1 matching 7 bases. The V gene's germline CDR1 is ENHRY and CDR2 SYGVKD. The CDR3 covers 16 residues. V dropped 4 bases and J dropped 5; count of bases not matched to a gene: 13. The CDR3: CAISGDDRASVETQYF. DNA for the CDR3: TGTGCCATCAGTGGCGACGACAGGGCCTCGGTGGAGACCCAGTACTTC.

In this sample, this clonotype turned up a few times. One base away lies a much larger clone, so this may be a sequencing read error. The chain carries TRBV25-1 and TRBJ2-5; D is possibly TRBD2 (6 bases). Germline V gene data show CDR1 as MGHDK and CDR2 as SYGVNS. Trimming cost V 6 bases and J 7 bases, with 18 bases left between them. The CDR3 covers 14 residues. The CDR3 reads CASSLTDGGVTQYF. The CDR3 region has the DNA TGTGCCAGCAGCCTGACGGACGGGGGAGTGACCCAGTACTTC.

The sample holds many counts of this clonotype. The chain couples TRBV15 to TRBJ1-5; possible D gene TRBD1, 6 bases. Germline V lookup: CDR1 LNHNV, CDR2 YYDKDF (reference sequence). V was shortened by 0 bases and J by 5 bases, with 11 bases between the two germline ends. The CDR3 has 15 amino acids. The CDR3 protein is CATSRDLQGYQPQHF. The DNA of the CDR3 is TGTGCCACCAGCAGAGATCTACAGGGTTATCAGCCCCAGCATTTT.

The CDR3 sequence is CASSEGTSGITVETQYF. CDR3 DNA sequence: TGTGCCAGCAGCGAAGGGACTAGCGGAATTACTGTGGAGACCCAGTACTTC. V usage is TRBV9 and J usage is TRBJ2-5; 11 bases match TRBD2. With 3 bases clipped from V and 5 bases from J, the junction kept 12 bases outside the gene matches. Germline CDR1 SGDLS, CDR2 YYNGEE. The CDR3 is 17 residues long.

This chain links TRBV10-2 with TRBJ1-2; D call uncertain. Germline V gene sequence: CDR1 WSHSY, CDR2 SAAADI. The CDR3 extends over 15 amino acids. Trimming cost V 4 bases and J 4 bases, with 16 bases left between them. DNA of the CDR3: TGCGCCAGCAGTGCTAGGACGGCTGTAACCTATGGCTACACCTTC. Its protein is CASSARTAVTYGYTF.

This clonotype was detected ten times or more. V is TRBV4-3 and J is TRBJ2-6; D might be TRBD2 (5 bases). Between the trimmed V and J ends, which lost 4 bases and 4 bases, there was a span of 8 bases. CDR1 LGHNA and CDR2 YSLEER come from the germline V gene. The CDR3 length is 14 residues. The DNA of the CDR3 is TGCGCCAGCAGCCTGGAGGCGGGGGCCAACGTCCTGACTTTC. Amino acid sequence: CASSLEAGANVLTF.